Within the sample, the clone carrying this T cell receptor beta chain is medium-sized. Its antigen is unknown. The source of the sample is a study of spatial heterogeneity in lung cancer. Overall study results and limits: Expanded TCRs that were ubiquitous or regional had counts tracking ubiquitous and regional nonsynonymous mutations, respectively. Intratumoral expanded alpha and beta TCR counts were found to track tumor mutation counts. Approximate estimated coverage of tumor T cells amounted to around 6.3% for alpha and approximately 12% for beta chains.

TCRdb reprocessed the 5' RACE reads with MiXCR, giving one entry per CDR3 protein. The top ten clones hold about 10% of a sample with 2,000 or so distinct CDR3 sequences, approximately 9% of them seen once. Time point of the sample: sample taken at primary tumor resection. TCRs were sequenced from unsorted whole RNA of tumor, nontumor lung or PBMC. Germline values: CDR1 MDHEN, CDR2 SYDVKM. V was clipped by 3 bases and J by 6 bases, with 13 bases between them. The CDR3 spans 14 residues. Sequencing was performed on lung tumor tissue, taken at surgery. This chain uses TRBV28 with TRBJ2-3; D is unclear. The TCR was taken from a female donor with early-stage non-small cell lung cancer. The CDR3 spells CASSFPPLSDTQYF. Here the CDR3 DNA reads TGTGCCAGCAGTTTTCCCCCCCTTTCGGATACGCAGTATTTT.